This T cell receptor (beta chain) was sequenced for a study of blood T cells in healthy people across ages. Study observations and caveats: Researchers report that TCR beta diversity correlated strongly with naive T cell percentage. The unsorted PBMCs prevented any conclusive comparison of naive versus antigen-experienced cells.

Using a J-beta primer mix together with a sample-barcoded 5' primer, a second PCR was run for 7 to 11 cycles. Template switching added a 12-random-nucleotide identifier to every cDNA molecule. TCRdb called the 5' RACE reads again in MiXCR, with one record for every CDR3 protein. The data hold about a million distinct CDR3 sequences, with 51% observed a single time. Unmatched junction bases numbered 15, after V lost 4 bases and J lost 4 bases. Germline CDR1 reads SQVTM; CDR2 reads ANQGSEA. This CDR3 has 18 amino acids. This clonotype was counted between two and nine times. What it binds is unknown. The chain joins TRBV29-1 to TRBJ2-7; 14 bases align to TRBD2. What was sequenced was blood. The clonotype originates from a woman aged 55-75 years in good health. The CDR3 region is CSVVLLGTSGSFLYEQYF. Here the CDR3 DNA reads TGCAGCGTTGTCTTGCTAGGGACTAGCGGGAGTTTTTTGTACGAGCAGTACTTC.